These 29 T cell receptor beta chains originate from one sample sequenced in a study of PD-1 blockade in classical Hodgkin lymphoma. Measured with immunoSEQ multiplex PCR; TCRdb has only the in-frame clones, and not every one. The table has roughly 64,000 clones, more than 80% seen once. Time point defined: cycle 4 day 1 (C4D1), after less than 7 weeks of nivolumab. Autologous stem cell transplantation was followed by relapse in every patient, and brentuximab vedotin exposure varied. The source material was peripheral blood mononuclear cells (PBMCs), sampled before the fourth cycle of nivolumab. These receptors were taken from a human donor with classical Hodgkin lymphoma.

The V and J genes are TRBV15 and TRBJ2-4; 7 bases fit TRBD1. The CDR3 consists of 18 residues. With V trimmed by 0 bases and J by 6 bases, 14 bases remained unmatched. Germline CDR1 reads LNHNV; CDR2 reads YYDKDF (reference sequence). This CDR3 is CATSRDPPRGGAVNIQYF. The CDR3 DNA follows: TGTGCCACCAGCAGAGATCCTCCTCGAGGGGGCGCCGTAAACATTCAGTACTTC. Together with reference TRBV15 and TRBJ2-4, the CDR3 gives the full variable domain: DAMVIQNPRYQVTQFGKPVTLSCSQTLNHNVMYWYQQKSSQAPKLLFHYYDKDFNNEADTPDNFQSRRPNTSFCFLDIRSPGLGDTAMYLCATSRDPPRGGAVNIQYFGAGTRLSVL.

The V and J genes are TRBV5-4 and TRBJ1-1; D gene unclear. Per germline, CDR1 SGHNT and CDR2 YYREEE (reference sequence). Trimming pared 2 bases from V and 3 bases from J, leaving 8 bases between. CDR3 size: 13 residues. The CDR3, as DNA: TGTGCCAGCAGCTTCGGGGAGGACACTGAAGCTTTCTTT. It specifies CASSFGEDTEAFF.

The V gene is TRBV28, the J gene TRBJ2-7; no reliable D call. The CDR3 is 12 residues long. Germline assignment: CDR1 MDHEN and CDR2 SYDVKM. Trimming removed 5 bases at V and 3 bases at J, with 8 bases between. CDR3 amino acids: CASSIRFYEQYF. Here the CDR3 DNA reads TGTGCCAGCAGTATTAGGTTCTACGAGCAGTACTTC.

The chain is built from TRBV27 and TRBJ2-7, with a possible D match to TRBD1 (6 bases). The germline V and J ends were trimmed by 0 bases and 2 bases, with 14 bases remaining between them. Germline V gene data show CDR1 as MNHEY and CDR2 as SMNVEV (reference sequence). The CDR3 spans 16 residues. The CDR3 nucleotides read TGTGCCAGCAGTTTATCGTCAGGGGAAGTCCCCTACGAGCAGTACTTC. Translating it yields CASSLSSGEVPYEQYF.

This chain joins TRBV4-1 and TRBJ2-5, with D unresolved. V was trimmed by 1 base and J by 4 bases, leaving 16 bases between them. Per the germline V gene, CDR1 is MGHRA and CDR2 is YSYEKL. The CDR3 has 16 amino acids. The CDR3 sequence is CASSQVRARNGETQYF. The CDR3 DNA sequence: TGCGCCAGCAGCCAAGTACGGGCTAGGAATGGAGAGACCCAGTACTTC.

The chain links TRBV18 to TRBJ2-7; D remains unclear. Trimming left V 0 bases short and J 4 bases short, with 7 bases between. This CDR3 has 13 residues. CDR1 KGHSH and CDR2 LQKENI come from the germline V gene. In DNA form, the CDR3 reads TGTGCCAGCTCACCACCCCGCAAGTACGAGCAGTACTTC. Its translation: CASSPPRKYEQYF.

This chain connects TRBV5-1 to TRBJ2-1, with D unresolved. The CDR3 has 12 amino acids. CDR1 and CDR2 (germline): SGHRS, YFSETQ. V lost 0 bases and J 6 bases, leaving 4 bases between the germline ends. Here the CDR3 DNA reads TGCGCCAGCAGCTTGGCCTCCAATGAGCAGTTCTTC. Its protein product is CASSLASNEQFF.

CDR3 coding DNA: TGCAGTGCTAGTCGGGAACTTGAGCAGTTCTTC. This translates into CSASRELEQFF. This chain connects TRBV20-1 to TRBJ2-1; D might be TRBD2 (5 bases). Trimming pared 3 bases from V and 9 bases from J, leaving 9 bases between. Germline V gene data show CDR1 as DFQATT and CDR2 as SNEGSKA (reference sequence). The CDR3 runs 11 residues.

The chain has TRBV5-4 and TRBJ2-7, with 10 bases matching TRBD2. Germline values: CDR1 SGHNT, CDR2 YYREEE (reference sequence). Germline trimming cut 1 base from V and 1 base from J; bases unmatched to any gene: 2. The CDR3 runs 15 residues. CDR3 sequence reads: CASSLIAGGSYEQYF. The CDR3 nucleotides are TGTGCCAGCAGCTTGATAGCGGGAGGTTCCTACGAGCAGTACTTC.

The rearrangement joins TRBV4-2 to TRBJ2-7, with D perhaps given as TRBD1 or TRBD2 (6 bases each). This CDR3 contains 15 residues. The V end lost 0 bases, the J end lost 6 bases, and 15 bases lay between the germline ends. Germline loops: CDR1 LGHNA, CDR2 YNFKEQ. CDR3 region: CASSQEGGWTFEQYF. The CDR3 coding sequence is TGTGCCAGCAGCCAAGAAGGGGGGTGGACCTTCGAGCAGTACTTC.

With respect to this clone: Its ends do not fully match the called genes, so a read error is possible. The chain is built from TRBV7-7 and TRBJ2-7; TRBD2 agrees at 8 bases. This CDR3 is built from 13 residues. The germline V gene encodes CDR1 SSHAT and CDR2 FNYEAQ (reference sequence). CDR3 DNA: TGTGCTAGCAGCCACACCCCTAGCGGGGAGCAGTACTTC. This encodes CASSHTPSGEQYF.

This clone showed up just once. The V and J genes are TRBV5-6 and TRBJ2-1, with 10 bases lining up with TRBD1. After removal of 1 base from V and 2 bases from J, the junction contained 9 bases not matched to a gene. This CDR3 is 18 amino acids long. Germline V gene sequence: CDR1 SGHDT, CDR2 YYEEEE. The CDR3 DNA is TGTGCCAGCAGCTTGTGGGGCGACAGGGGGCAGGCCTACAATGAGCAGTTCTTC. It is translated as CASSLWGDRGQAYNEQFF.

V is TRBV6-4 and J is TRBJ2-3; 10 bases agree with TRBD1. The ends lost 0 bases at V and 11 bases at J; junction bases unmatched: 11. CDR1 MRHNA and CDR2 SNTAGT come from the germline V gene. The CDR3 covers 16 residues. CDR3 sequence (DNA): TGTGCCAGCAGTGACTCCGGGACAGGGGTCCCGAGGGAGCAGTATTTT. Protein sequence: CASSDSGTGVPREQYF.

The genes are TRBV11-2 and TRBJ2-1; 9 nucleotides line up with TRBD2. The CDR3 covers 15 residues. J was trimmed by 6 bases and V by 5 bases; bases with no gene match: 8. Germline V gene data show CDR1 as SGHAT and CDR2 as FQNNGV. CDR3 protein: CASSIRLAAPNEQFF. In nucleotides, the CDR3 is TGTGCCAGCAGCATACGACTAGCGGCCCCCAATGAGCAGTTCTTC.

The gene calls are TRBV9 and TRBJ2-5; 7 bases map to TRBD1. CDR1 is SGDLS, CDR2 YYNGEE, per germline. J lost 2 bases, V lost 4 bases, and 5 bases had no gene match. CDR3 length equals 14 residues. The chain's CDR3 is CASSPRDRQETQYF. The CDR3 bases are TGTGCCAGCAGCCCCCGGGACAGACAAGAGACCCAGTACTTC. Full variable domain (remainder filled in from reference TRBV9 and TRBJ2-5): DSGVTQTPKHLITATGQRVTLRCSPRSGDLSVYWYQQSLDQGLQFLIQYYNGEERAKGNILERFSAQQFPDLHSELNLSSLELGDSALYFCASSPRDRQETQYFGPGTRLLVL.

The rearrangement uses TRBV6-5 and TRBJ2-7; D is unclear. V shed 2 bases and J shed 1 base, with 6 bases lying between them. In germline, CDR1 is MNHEY, CDR2 SVGAGI. This CDR3 region has 13 residues. CDR3 coding DNA: TGTGCCAGCAGTTACAGGGTATCCTACGAGCAGTACTTC. Its protein is CASSYRVSYEQYF.

The CDR3 region is CASSALTSGADTQYF. In DNA, the CDR3 is TGCGCCAGCAGCGCCCTGACTAGCGGGGCAGATACGCAGTATTTT. V and J are TRBV5-1 and TRBJ2-3, with 11 bases matching TRBD2. The trim removed 4 bases at V and 4 bases at J, leaving 5 bases unmatched. CDR1 is SGHRS, CDR2 YFSETQ, per germline. This CDR3 has 15 residues.

V usage is TRBV6-5 and J usage is TRBJ2-5, with D maybe TRBD2 (6 bases). Trimming shortened V by 5 bases and J by 3 bases, and 13 bases separated the two germline ends. The CDR3 has 14 residues. Germline-derived CDR1 and CDR2 are MNHEY and SVGAGI. CDR3 in DNA: TGTGCCAGCAGTAACGGGACTGCCAAAGAGACCCAGTACTTC. This gives the protein CASSNGTAKETQYF.

V gene TRBV27 combines with J gene TRBJ1-6; perhaps TRBD1 as D (5 bases). V shed 3 bases and J shed 0 bases, with 9 bases lying between them. Per germline, CDR1 MNHEY and CDR2 SMNVEV (reference sequence). This CDR3 is 16 amino acids long. The CDR3 DNA reads as TGTGCCAGCAGTTTGGAGGGGAGCTCCTATAATTCACCCCTCCACTTT. This gives the protein CASSLEGSSYNSPLHF.

This chain's CDR3 is CAISESPNTEAFF. CDR3 coding DNA: TGTGCCATCAGTGAGTCTCCGAACACTGAAGCTTTCTTT. V usage is TRBV10-3 and J usage is TRBJ1-1; no firm D call. CDR1 is ENHRY, CDR2 SYGVKD, per germline. The CDR3 length is 13 residues. Trimming shortened V by 0 bases and J by 1 base, and 3 bases separated the two germline ends.

The rearrangement links TRBV7-9 to TRBJ2-3; 7 bases map to TRBD2. Losses at the gene ends were 1 base for V and 2 bases for J; bases not matched to a gene: 6. Per the germline V gene, CDR1 is SEHNR and CDR2 is FQNEAQ (reference sequence). The CDR3 loop spans 16 amino acids. CDR3 DNA: TGTGCCAGCAGCTTAGGGTTGGGGGGGACCACAGATACGCAGTATTTT. Its protein is CASSLGLGGTTDTQYF. The complete variable domain, with remaining parts taken from reference TRBV7-9 and TRBJ2-3, reads DTGVSQNPRHKITKRGQNVTFRCDPISEHNRLYWYRQTLGQGPEFLTYFQNEAQLEKSRLLSDRFSAERPKGSFSTLEIQRTEQGDSAMYLCASSLGLGGTTDTQYFGPGTRLTVL.

The V and J genes are TRBV6-5 and TRBJ1-3; D remains ambiguous. The germline gives CDR1 MNHEY, CDR2 SVGAGI. The CDR3 runs to 15 residues. Deletions cut 5 bases from V and 1 base from J, with 12 bases between. Here the CDR3 reads CASSPSRNSGNTIYF. CDR3 nucleotide sequence: TGTGCCAGCAGTCCCTCCCGAAATTCTGGAAACACCATATATTTT.

This clone was detected only once. The V call is TRBV5-1, the J call TRBJ2-5, with D perhaps TRBD1 (6 bases). Trimming removed 2 bases at V and 5 bases at J, with 19 bases between. CDR3 length equals 16 residues. Germline CDR1 SGHRS, CDR2 YFSETQ. This CDR3 is CASSFSHRDYLETQYF. The CDR3 nucleotides are TGCGCCAGCAGCTTCTCCCACAGGGATTACCTGGAGACCCAGTACTTC.

Here the CDR3 DNA reads TGCGCCAGCAGCTTGGTTGGGAGGGCCCACAATGAGCAGTTCTTC. It codes for CASSLVGRAHNEQFF. The V and J genes are TRBV5-1 and TRBJ2-1; 7 bases line up with TRBD2. V lost 0 bases and J lost 5; bases outside the gene matches: 5. Germline CDR1 SGHRS, CDR2 YFSETQ. The CDR3 runs to 15 residues.

The V and J genes are TRBV29-1 and TRBJ2-1; TRBD2 matches at 9 bases. The ends lost 1 base at V and 7 bases at J; junction bases unmatched: 5. The germline V gene encodes CDR1 SQVTM and CDR2 ANQGSEA. The CDR3 has 14 amino acids. The CDR3: CSVEGRGGLNEQFF. DNA of the CDR3: TGCAGCGTTGAAGGGCGGGGGGGCTTAAATGAGCAGTTCTTC.

This chain connects TRBV7-6 to TRBJ1-4; 8 nucleotides match TRBD1. Germline lookup yields CDR1 SGHVS and CDR2 FNYEAQ. Unmatched junction bases numbered 10, after V lost 6 bases and J lost 4 bases. The CDR3 has 16 residues. In DNA, the CDR3 is TGTGCCAGCAGTCCAAGGCCAGGGGGCGGTAATGAAAAACTGTTTTTT. It translates to CASSPRPGGGNEKLFF.

In this sample, this clone turned up once. This sequence joins TRBV7-8 and TRBJ2-5; D gene uncertain. The J call may be incorrect, as the DNA end agrees better with TRBJ2-7. Germline assignment: CDR1 SGHVS and CDR2 FQNEAQ. There are 14 residues in the CDR3. The CDR3 loop is CASSLGGSAYEQYF. The CDR3 DNA is TGTGCCAGCAGCTTAGGTGGCAGCGCCTACGAGCAGTACTTC.

This sequence joins TRBV20-1 and TRBJ1-1; D unclear. V lost 5 bases, J lost 1 base, and 5 bases lay in between. The CDR3 has 11 residues. CDR1 is DFQATT and CDR2 is SNEGSKA in the germline V gene (reference sequence). The CDR3 loop reads CSAPANTEAFF. The CDR3 DNA is TGCAGTGCTCCTGCGAACACTGAAGCTTTCTTT.

This chain links TRBV28 with TRBJ2-7; maybe TRBD2 (6 bases). The CDR3 covers 15 residues. Per germline, CDR1 MDHEN and CDR2 SYDVKM. The V and J ends lost 8 bases and 0 bases respectively, with 17 bases between them. The CDR3 is CASAVRIADSYEQYF. CDR3 DNA: TGTGCCAGCGCCGTGCGAATAGCGGACTCCTACGAGCAGTACTTC. The full variable domain, rest sourced from reference TRBV28 and TRBJ2-7, is DVKVTQSSRYLVKRTGEKVFLECVQDMDHENMFWYRQDPGLGLRLIYFSYDVKMKEKGDIPEGYSVSREKKERFSLILESASTNQTSMYLCASAVRIADSYEQYFGPGTRLTVT.